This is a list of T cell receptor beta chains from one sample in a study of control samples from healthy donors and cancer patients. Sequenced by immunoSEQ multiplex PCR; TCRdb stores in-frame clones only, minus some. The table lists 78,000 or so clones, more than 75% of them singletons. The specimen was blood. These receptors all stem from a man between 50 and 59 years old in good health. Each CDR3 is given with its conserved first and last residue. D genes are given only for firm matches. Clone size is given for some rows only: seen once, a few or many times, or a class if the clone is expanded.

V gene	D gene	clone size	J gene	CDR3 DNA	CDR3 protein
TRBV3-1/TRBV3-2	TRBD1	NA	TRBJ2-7	TGTGCCAGCAGCCAGCGGGACAGGGGTTCCTACGAGCAGTACTTC	CASSQRDRGSYEQYF
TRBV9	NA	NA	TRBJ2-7	TGTGCCAGCAGCGTAGAGGAGGCCGGGGGCTCCTACGAGCAGTACTTC	CASSVEEAGGSYEQYF
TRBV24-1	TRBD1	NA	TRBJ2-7	TGTGCCACCAGTGATTCGGACAGGGTCCACGAGCAGTACTTC	CATSDSDRVHEQYF
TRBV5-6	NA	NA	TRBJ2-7	TGTGCCAGCAGCTCCACCGGGACTTACACCTACGAGCAGTACTTC	CASSSTGTYTYEQYF
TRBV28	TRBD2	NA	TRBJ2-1	TGTGCCAGCAGTTTATGGATGACTAGCGGAGTTTCCCATGAGCAGTTCTTC	CASSLWMTSGVSHEQFF
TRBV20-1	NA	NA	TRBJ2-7	TGCAGTGCTAGTAGGCCGGGACTCCTCGACGAGCAGTACTTC	CSASRPGLLDEQYF
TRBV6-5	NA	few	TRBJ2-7	TGTGCCAGCAGCTTGCAGGGACAAGTCTACGAGCAGTACTTC	CASSLQGQVYEQYF
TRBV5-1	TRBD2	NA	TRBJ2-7	TGCGCCAGCGCCCAAAGCGGGAGCCGGGCCGAGCAGTACTTC	CASAQSGSRAEQYF
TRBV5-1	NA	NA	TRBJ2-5	TGCGCCAGCAGCTTCGGGTCGGAAGAGACCCAGTACTTC	CASSFGSEETQYF
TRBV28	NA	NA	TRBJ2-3	TGTGCCAGCAGTTCGTATCCAGGCACAGATACGCAGTATTTT	CASSSYPGTDTQYF
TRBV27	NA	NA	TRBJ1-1	TGTGCCAGCAGTTTTCGGGCAGAGGGTGTCGGAACTGAAGCTTTCTTT	CASSFRAEGVGTEAFF
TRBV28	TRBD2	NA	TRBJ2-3	TGTGCCACCCTGGGGCGGGAGGATACGCAGTATTTT	CATLGREDTQYF
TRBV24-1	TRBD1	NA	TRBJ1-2	TGTGCCACCAGTGGAACAGGGGAAGGGTCTGGCTACACCTTC	CATSGTGEGSGYTF
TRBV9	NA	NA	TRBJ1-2	TGTGCCAGCAGCAGCCCCGATGGCTACACCTTC	CASSSPDGYTF
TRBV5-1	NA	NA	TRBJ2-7	TGCGCCAGCAGGCGAGGGGACGAGAGCTCCTACGAGCAGTACTTC	CASRRGDESSYEQYF
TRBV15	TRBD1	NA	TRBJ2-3	TGTGCCACCAGCAGACCGGGACAGGGCACAGATACGCAGTATTTT	CATSRPGQGTDTQYF
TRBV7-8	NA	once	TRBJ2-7	TGTGCCAGCAGCTATTCTGACTACGAGCAGTACTTC	CASSYSDYEQYF
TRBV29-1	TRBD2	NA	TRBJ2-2	TGCAGCGGGGGAGACCCGGGACTAGCGGTCGGGGAGCTGTTTTTT	CSGGDPGLAVGELFF
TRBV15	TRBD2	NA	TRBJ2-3	TGTGCCACCAGCCCTTCCTGGACTAGCGCAGATACGCAGTATTTT	CATSPSWTSADTQYF
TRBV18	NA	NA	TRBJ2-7	TGTGCCAGCTCACCACCCTCGGTGTACGAGCAGTACTTC	CASSPPSVYEQYF
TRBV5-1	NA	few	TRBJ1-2	TGCGCCAGCAGAAAGGCGAACTATGGCTACACCTTC	CASRKANYGYTF
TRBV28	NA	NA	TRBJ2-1	TGTGCCAGCAACGAACAAAACCCGGGGGTCCGTGAGCAGTTCTTC	CASNEQNPGVREQFF
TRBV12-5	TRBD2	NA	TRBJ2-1	TGTGCTAGTGATCTAGCGGGAGGTCTCTACAATGAGCAGTTCTTC	CASDLAGGLYNEQFF
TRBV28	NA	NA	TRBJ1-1	TGTGCCAGCAGCCCTAGCTATAACACTGAAGCTTTCTTT	CASSPSYNTEAFF
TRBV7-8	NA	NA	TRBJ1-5	TGTGCCAGCAGCTTAGTTCGGGGGGCCAAACAGCCCCAGCATTTT	CASSLVRGAKQPQHF
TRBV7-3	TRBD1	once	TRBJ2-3	TGTGCCAGCAGCTCCTCCAGGGGGCCTACAGATACGCAGTATTTT	CASSSSRGPTDTQYF
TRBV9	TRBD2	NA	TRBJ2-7	TGTGCCAGCAGTGGACTAGCGGACTACGAGCAGTACTTC	CASSGLADYEQYF
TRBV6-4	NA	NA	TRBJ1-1	TGTGCCAGCAGTCGACAGGCCCTCCCGAACACTGAAGCTTTCTTT	CASSRQALPNTEAFF
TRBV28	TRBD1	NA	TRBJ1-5	TGTGCCAGCAGAACGGCACAGGGGGACAATCAGCCCCAGCATTTT	CASRTAQGDNQPQHF
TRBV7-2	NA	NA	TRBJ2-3	TGTGCCAGCAGCATACGTGGTACGCAGTATTTT	CASSIRGTQYF
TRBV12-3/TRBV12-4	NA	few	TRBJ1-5	TGTGCCAGCAGCATAATGAATCAGCCCCAGCATTTT	CASSIMNQPQHF
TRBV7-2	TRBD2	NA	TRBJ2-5	TGTGCCAGCTCCCGGGCTAGCGGGAACCAAGAGACCCAGTACTTC	CASSRASGNQETQYF
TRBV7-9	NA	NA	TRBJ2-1	TGTGCCAGCAGCTTAGCGATGGGTAATGAGCAGTTCTTC	CASSLAMGNEQFF
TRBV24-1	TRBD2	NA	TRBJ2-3	TGTGCCACCAGTGGTGGGAGCGGGAGGGGCACAGATACGCAGTATTTT	CATSGGSGRGTDTQYF
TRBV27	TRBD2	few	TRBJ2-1	TGTGCCAGCAGTCCCAGCGGACGAGCAGCGGGAGTACCCAATGAGCAGTTCTTC	CASSPSGRAAGVPNEQFF
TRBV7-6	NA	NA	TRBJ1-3	TGTGCCAGCAGCTTAGTTGGAGGGGGGGTCGGAAACACCATATATTTT	CASSLVGGGVGNTIYF
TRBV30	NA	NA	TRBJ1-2	TGTGCCTGGTCAGACGGATATGGCTACACCTTC	CAWSDGYGYTF
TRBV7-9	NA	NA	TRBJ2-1	TGTGCCAGCAGCCTTTCTCCACAGGGAGAAAAGTTCTTC	CASSLSPQGEKFF
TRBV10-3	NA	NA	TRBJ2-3	TGTGCCATCAGTGACTCAATCGGGATGAGGGCAGATACGCAGTATTTT	CAISDSIGMRADTQYF
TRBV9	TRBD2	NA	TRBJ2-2	TGTGCCAGCAGCGTAGCACGGACTAGCGGGAGTACCGGGGAGCTGTTTTTT	CASSVARTSGSTGELFF
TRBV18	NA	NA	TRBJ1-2	TGTGCCAGCTCACCACCGGGGCAGGGATATGGCTACACCTTC	CASSPPGQGYGYTF
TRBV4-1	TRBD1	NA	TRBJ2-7	TGCGCCAGCAGCCAACCGAACCGGGACAGGGCCTACGAGCAGTACTTC	CASSQPNRDRAYEQYF
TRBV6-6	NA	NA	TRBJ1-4	TGTGCCAGCAGCCCTGTGGAGGGGACTAATGAAAAACTGTTTTTT	CASSPVEGTNEKLFF
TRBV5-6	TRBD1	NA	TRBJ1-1	TGTGCCAGCAGCTTTGGGACAGGTGGGAACACTGAAGCTTTCTTT	CASSFGTGGNTEAFF
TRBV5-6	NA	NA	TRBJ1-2	TGTGCCAGCAGCTTGTGGAACGATGGCTACACCTTC	CASSLWNDGYTF
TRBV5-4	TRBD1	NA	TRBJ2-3	TGTGCCAGCAGCTTGACAGGGGGCATAAATACGCAGTATTTT	CASSLTGGINTQYF
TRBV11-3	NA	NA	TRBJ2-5	TGTGCCAGCGGACGGGACGGCCAAGAGACCCAGTACTTC	CASGRDGQETQYF